The 10 T cell receptor beta chains presented below share a single source sample, sequenced in a study of cytomegalovirus exposure and HLA in healthy donors. Primers included in the PCR were 60 Vbeta and 13 Jbeta primers. The data were produced by immunoSEQ multiplex PCR, yet TCRdb's version contains in-frame clones alone and is incomplete. The data show about 170,000 clones, about three quarters seen once. What was sequenced was PBMCs. These receptors were collected from a middle-aged man in good health and CMV-seropositive.

The chain carries TRBV7-9 and TRBJ2-7, with a possible D match to TRBD2 (5 bases). Trimming took off 3 bases at V and 3 bases at J, with 12 bases between the two ends. CDR1 and CDR2 from the germline V gene are SEHNR and FQNEAQ (reference sequence). The length of the CDR3 is 14 residues. CDR3 region: CASSFGAENYEQYF. The CDR3 DNA reads TGTGCCAGCAGCTTCGGAGCGGAGAACTACGAGCAGTACTTC. The variable domain in full, with the rest retrieved from reference TRBV7-9 and TRBJ2-7, is DTGVSQNPRHKITKRGQNVTFRCDPISEHNRLYWYRQTLGQGPEFLTYFQNEAQLEKSRLLSDRFSAERPKGSFSTLEIQRTEQGDSAMYLCASSFGAENYEQYFGPGTRLTVT.

This chain links TRBV28 with TRBJ2-3; 11 bases match TRBD2. This CDR3 comprises 14 residues. Germline V gene data show CDR1 as MDHEN and CDR2 as SYDVKM. Unmatched junction bases numbered 1, after V lost 7 bases and J lost 1 base. The CDR3 DNA reads TGTGCCAGCATTAGCGGGGGGGGCACAGATACGCAGTATTTT. The encoded protein is CASISGGGTDTQYF.

In this sample, this clone turned up a few times. This chain connects TRBV19 to TRBJ2-1, with 11 bases aligning to TRBD2. Trimming cost V 7 bases and J 2 bases; bases outside gene matches: 4. The CDR3 covers 15 residues. CDR1 and CDR2 from the germline V gene are LNHDA and SQIVND (reference sequence). DNA of the CDR3: TGTGCCAGTACCGCGACTAGCGGGACCTACAATGAGCAGTTCTTC. Translated, it gives CASTATSGTYNEQFF.

The V and J genes are TRBV30 and TRBJ1-3; D remains unclear. The germline V gene encodes CDR1 GTSNPN and CDR2 SVGIG (reference sequence). The CDR3 consists of 11 residues. Trimming removed 0 bases from V and 8 bases from J, with 5 bases in between. The CDR3 coding sequence is TGTGCCTGGAGTGTACGGGACACCATATATTTT. Residues: CAWSVRDTIYF.

This chain connects TRBV6-5 to TRBJ1-2, with D maybe TRBD1 (6 bases). Trimming removed 3 bases at V and 2 bases at J, with 10 bases between. CDR3 size: 14 residues. Germline loops: CDR1 MNHEY, CDR2 SVGAGI. The CDR3 region has the DNA TGTGCCAGCAGTTATGGGGGGGCGAACTATGGCTACACCTTC. It codes for CASSYGGANYGYTF.

Note on this clone: The sample carries other DNA sequences with the same CDR3. The J gene is TRBJ1-1, the V gene TRBV6-6, with 9 bases aligning to TRBD1. The V and J ends lost 5 bases and 3 bases, in that order; junction bases with no gene match: 10. CDR3 length: 16 amino acids. Germline V lookup: CDR1 MNHNY, CDR2 SVGAGI (reference sequence). The CDR3 region is CASSPGQGQVHTEAFF. The CDR3 region has the DNA TGTGCCAGCAGTCCGGGACAGGGACAAGTTCACACTGAAGCTTTCTTT.

The chain uses TRBV5-1 and TRBJ2-3, with 9 positions matching TRBD1. With V trimmed by 4 bases and J by 1 base, 4 bases remained unmatched. Germline V CDR1 and CDR2: SGHRS, YFSETQ. The CDR3 sequence is 15 residues long. CDR3 coding DNA: TGCGCCAGCAGCATACAGGGGGCAGGCACAGATACGCAGTATTTT. Its translation: CASSIQGAGTDTQYF.

The chain is built from TRBV10-3 and TRBJ2-1; 11 nucleotides match TRBD1. Germline CDR1 and CDR2: ENHRY and SYGVKD. This CDR3 region has 15 residues. J lost 8 bases, V lost 2 bases, and 5 bases had no gene match. This CDR3 is CAISEPGTGGDEQFF. The DNA of the CDR3 is TGTGCCATCAGTGAGCCAGGGACAGGGGGTGATGAGCAGTTCTTC.

The rearrangement uses TRBV6-5 and TRBJ1-2; TRBD1 matches at 7 bases. CDR1 is MNHEY, CDR2 SVGAGI, per germline. The CDR3 has 15 amino acids. With V trimmed by 4 bases and J by 0 bases, 5 bases remained unmatched. The CDR3 DNA reads TGTGCCAGCAGTTCACAGGGGAAAGCTAACTATGGCTACACCTTC. It encodes CASSSQGKANYGYTF.

This clone occurred once. V is TRBV6-6 and J is TRBJ2-5; no definite D call. The germline V gene has CDR1 MNHNY and CDR2 SVGAGI (reference sequence). CDR3 length: 14 amino acids. V lost 0 bases, J lost 2 bases, and 7 bases lay in between. Here the CDR3 reads CASSYSPIQETQYF. CDR3 sequence (DNA): TGTGCCAGCAGTTACTCTCCTATACAAGAGACCCAGTACTTC.